This entry features one TCR beta chain sequence. Its antigen remains unknown. Profiled with immunoSEQ multiplex PCR; TCRdb holds only in-frame clones, not every one. Among about 30,000 clones listed, 80% were seen once. The germline V gene encodes CDR1 SGHDT and CDR2 YYEEEE. Trimming stripped 2 bases from V and 4 bases from J, with 22 bases between. The CDR3 extends over 18 amino acids. The data stem from a study of Siglec-9 on CD8 T cells in melanoma. Overall study findings and caveats: An effector memory CD8+ subset marked by Siglec-9 reportedly appeared to gather in melanoma.

The sequence was obtained from a human donor in good health. This chain uses TRBV5-6 with TRBJ2-1; the D gene is possibly TRBD1 (6 bases). The sequencing input was Siglec-9- CD8+ T cells sorted from blood. Here the CDR3 DNA reads TGTGCCAGCAGCTTCGGTGACAGGCCCTCTGACGTGTACAATGAGCAGTTCTTC. It yields the protein CASSFGDRPSDVYNEQFF.